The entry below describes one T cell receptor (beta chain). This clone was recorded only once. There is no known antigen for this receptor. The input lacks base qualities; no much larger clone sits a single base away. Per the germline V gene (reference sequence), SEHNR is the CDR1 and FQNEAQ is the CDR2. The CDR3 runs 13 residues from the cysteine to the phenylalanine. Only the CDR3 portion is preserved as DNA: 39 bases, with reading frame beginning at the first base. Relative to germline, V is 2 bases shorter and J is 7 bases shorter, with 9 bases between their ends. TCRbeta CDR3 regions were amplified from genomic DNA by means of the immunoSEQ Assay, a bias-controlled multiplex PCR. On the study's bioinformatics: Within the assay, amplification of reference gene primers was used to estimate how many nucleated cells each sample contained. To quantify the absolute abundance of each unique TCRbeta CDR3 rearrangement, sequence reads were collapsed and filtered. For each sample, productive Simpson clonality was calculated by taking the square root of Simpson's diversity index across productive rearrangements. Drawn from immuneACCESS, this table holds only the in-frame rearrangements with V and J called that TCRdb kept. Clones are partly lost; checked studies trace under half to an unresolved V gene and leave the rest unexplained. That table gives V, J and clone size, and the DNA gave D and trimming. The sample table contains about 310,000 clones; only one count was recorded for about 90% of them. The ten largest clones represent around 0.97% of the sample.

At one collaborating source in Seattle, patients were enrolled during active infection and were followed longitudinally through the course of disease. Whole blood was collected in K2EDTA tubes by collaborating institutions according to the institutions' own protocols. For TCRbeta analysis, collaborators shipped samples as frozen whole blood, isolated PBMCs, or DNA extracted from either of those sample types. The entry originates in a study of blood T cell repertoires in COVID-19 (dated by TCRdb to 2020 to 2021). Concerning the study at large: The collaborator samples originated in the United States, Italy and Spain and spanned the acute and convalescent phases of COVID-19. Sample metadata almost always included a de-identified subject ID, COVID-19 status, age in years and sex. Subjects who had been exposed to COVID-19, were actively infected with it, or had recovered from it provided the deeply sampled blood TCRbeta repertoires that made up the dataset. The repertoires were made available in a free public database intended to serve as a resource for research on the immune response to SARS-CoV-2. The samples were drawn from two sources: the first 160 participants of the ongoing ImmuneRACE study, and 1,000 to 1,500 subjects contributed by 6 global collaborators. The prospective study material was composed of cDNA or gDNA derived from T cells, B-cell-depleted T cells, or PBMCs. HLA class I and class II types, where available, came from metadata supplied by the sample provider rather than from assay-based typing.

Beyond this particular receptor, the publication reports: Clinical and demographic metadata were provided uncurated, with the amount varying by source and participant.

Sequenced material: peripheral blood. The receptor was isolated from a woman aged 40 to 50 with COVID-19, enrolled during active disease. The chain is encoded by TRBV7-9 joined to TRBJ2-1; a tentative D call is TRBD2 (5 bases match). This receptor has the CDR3 CASSLLTSNEQFF. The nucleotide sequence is TGTGCCAGCAGCTTACTTACTAGTAATGAGCAGTTCTTC.